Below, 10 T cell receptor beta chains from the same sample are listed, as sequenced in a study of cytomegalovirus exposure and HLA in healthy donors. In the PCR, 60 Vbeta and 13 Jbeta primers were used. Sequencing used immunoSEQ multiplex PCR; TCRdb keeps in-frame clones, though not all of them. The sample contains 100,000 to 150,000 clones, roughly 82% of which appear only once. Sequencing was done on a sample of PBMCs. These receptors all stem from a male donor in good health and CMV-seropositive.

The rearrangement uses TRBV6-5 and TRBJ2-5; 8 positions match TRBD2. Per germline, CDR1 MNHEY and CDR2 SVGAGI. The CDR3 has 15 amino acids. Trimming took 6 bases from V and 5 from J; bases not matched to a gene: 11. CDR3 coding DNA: TGTGCCAGCAGCCCTTCTCGGGAGGGCGGGGAGACCCAGTACTTC. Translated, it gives CASSPSREGGETQYF.

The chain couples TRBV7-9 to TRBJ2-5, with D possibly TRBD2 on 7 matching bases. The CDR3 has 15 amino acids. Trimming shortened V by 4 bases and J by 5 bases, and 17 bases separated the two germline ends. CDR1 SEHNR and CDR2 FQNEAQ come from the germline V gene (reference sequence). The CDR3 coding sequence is TGTGCCAGCAGCTCCATGTCGGGGGGCCGGGAGACCCAGTACTTC. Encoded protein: CASSSMSGGRETQYF.

CDR3 sequence: CASSKTGGSGANVLTF. DNA for the CDR3: TGTGCCAGCAGCAAAACAGGGGGGTCTGGGGCCAACGTCCTGACTTTC. The V and J genes are TRBV9 and TRBJ2-6, with 8 bases lining up with TRBD1. The CDR3 has 16 residues. The V segment lost 4 bases and the J segment 1 base; nucleotides outside the gene matches: 4. CDR1 and CDR2 (germline): SGDLS, YYNGEE.

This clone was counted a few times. The CDR3 here is CATSSFPSAANEKLFF. In DNA, the CDR3 is TGTGCCACCAGCAGCTTCCCTTCCGCAGCTAATGAAAAACTGTTTTTT. The chain joins TRBV15 to TRBJ1-4; D call uncertain. The CDR3 length is 16 residues. V dropped 3 bases and J dropped 3 bases, with 14 bases sitting between them. CDR1 is LNHNV and CDR2 is YYDKDF in the germline V gene (reference sequence).

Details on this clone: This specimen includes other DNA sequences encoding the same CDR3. The CDR3 reads CASSFAGGRNYGYTF. The CDR3 DNA reads TGTGCCAGCAGTTTTGCGGGAGGTCGTAACTATGGCTACACCTTC. The chain recombines TRBV27 with TRBJ1-2; D remains unclear. This CDR3 contains 15 residues. CDR1 is MNHEY, CDR2 SMNVEV, per germline (reference sequence). V was trimmed by 3 bases and J by 1 base, leaving 12 bases between them.

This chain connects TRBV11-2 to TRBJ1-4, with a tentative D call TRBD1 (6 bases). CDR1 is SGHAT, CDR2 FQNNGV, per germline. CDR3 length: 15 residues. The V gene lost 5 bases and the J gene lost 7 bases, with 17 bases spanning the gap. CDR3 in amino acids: CASSPLDRLGEKLFF. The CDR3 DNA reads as TGTGCCAGCAGCCCCCTTGACAGGCTAGGTGAAAAACTGTTTTTT.

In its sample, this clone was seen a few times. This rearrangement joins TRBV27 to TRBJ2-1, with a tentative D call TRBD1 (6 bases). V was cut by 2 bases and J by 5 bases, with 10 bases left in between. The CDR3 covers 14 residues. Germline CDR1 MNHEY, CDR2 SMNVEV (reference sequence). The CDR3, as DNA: TGTGCCAGCAGTTTAGGGGGACACAACAATGAGCAGTTCTTC. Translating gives CASSLGGHNNEQFF.

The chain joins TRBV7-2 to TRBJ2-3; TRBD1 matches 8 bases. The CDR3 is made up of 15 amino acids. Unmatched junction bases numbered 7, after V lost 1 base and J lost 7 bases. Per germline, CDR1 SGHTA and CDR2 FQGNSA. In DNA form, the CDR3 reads TGTGCCAGCAGCTTAGGGCAGGGGGCTCTATATACGCAGTATTTT. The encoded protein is CASSLGQGALYTQYF.

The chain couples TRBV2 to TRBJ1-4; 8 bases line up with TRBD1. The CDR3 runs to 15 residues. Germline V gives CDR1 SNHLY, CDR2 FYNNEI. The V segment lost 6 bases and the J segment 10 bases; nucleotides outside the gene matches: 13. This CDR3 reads CASRMGRQGFIKLFF. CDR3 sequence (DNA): TGTGCCAGCAGGATGGGGCGACAGGGGTTCATAAAACTGTTTTTT.

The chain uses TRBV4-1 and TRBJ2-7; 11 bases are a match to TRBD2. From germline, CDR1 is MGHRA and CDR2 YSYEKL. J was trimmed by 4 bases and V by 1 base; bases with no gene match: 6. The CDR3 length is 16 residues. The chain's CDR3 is CASSQALAGGLYEQYF. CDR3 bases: TGCGCCAGCAGCCAAGCCCTAGCGGGAGGACTTTACGAGCAGTACTTC.